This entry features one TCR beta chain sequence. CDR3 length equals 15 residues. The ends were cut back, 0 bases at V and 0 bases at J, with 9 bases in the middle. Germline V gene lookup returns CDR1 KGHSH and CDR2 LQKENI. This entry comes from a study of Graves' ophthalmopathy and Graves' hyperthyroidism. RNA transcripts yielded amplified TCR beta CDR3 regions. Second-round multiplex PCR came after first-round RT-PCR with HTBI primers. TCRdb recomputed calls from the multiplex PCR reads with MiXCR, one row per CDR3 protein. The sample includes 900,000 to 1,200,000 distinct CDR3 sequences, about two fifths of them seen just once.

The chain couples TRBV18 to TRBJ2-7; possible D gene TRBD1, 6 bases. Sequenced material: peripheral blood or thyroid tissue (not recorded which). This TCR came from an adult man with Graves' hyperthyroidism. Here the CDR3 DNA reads TGTGCCAGCTCACCACCGGCAGGGGACTCCTACGAGCAGTACTTC. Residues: CASSPPAGDSYEQYF. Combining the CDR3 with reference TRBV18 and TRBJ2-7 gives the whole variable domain NAGVMQNPRHLVRRRGQEARLRCSPMKGHSHVYWYRQLPEEGLKFMVYLQKENIIDESGMPKERFSAEFPKEGPSILRIQQVVRGDSAAYFCASSPPAGDSYEQYFGPGTRLTVT.